This T cell receptor (beta chain) derives from a study of siplizumab effects on memory and regulatory T cells. Study results and caveats: There were only a minor fraction of alloreactive clones that mapped to unstimulated subsets. Siplizumab, the agent tested, significantly reduced alloreactive sequences traceable to unstimulated CD4+ memory cells.

Concerning this clone: What it recognizes is unknown.

Trimming pared 5 bases from V and 6 bases from J, leaving 13 bases between. Germline lookup yields CDR1 SGHNT and CDR2 YYREEE (reference sequence). The CDR3 extends over 13 amino acids. Repertoires were generated with immunoSEQ multiplex PCR, while TCRdb's copy carries only in-frame clones and drops some. The table lists over 85,000 clones, 92% of them singletons. The TCR was taken from a human donor in good health. This chain joins TRBV5-4 and TRBJ2-3, with a weak D call TRBD2 (6 bases). Sequencing used CD4+ T cells sorted from blood. CDR3 protein: CASREGGSDTQYF. DNA for the CDR3: TGTGCCAGCAGGGAGGGTGGTTCGGATACGCAGTATTTT.